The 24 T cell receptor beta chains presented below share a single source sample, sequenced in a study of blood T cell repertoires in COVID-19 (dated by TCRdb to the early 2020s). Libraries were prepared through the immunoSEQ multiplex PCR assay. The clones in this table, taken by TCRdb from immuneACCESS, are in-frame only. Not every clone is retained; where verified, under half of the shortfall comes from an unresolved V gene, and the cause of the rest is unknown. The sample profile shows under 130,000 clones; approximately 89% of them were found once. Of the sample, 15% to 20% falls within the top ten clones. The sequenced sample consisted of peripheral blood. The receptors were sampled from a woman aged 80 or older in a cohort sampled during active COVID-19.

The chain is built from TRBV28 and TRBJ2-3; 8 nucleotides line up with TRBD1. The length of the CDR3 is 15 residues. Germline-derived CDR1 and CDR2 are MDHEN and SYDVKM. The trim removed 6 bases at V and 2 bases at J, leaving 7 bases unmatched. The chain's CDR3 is CASRAQGANTDTQYF. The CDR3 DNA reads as TGTGCCAGCAGGGCGCAGGGGGCTAACACAGATACGCAGTATTTT. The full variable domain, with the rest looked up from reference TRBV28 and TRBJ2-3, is DVKVTQSSRYLVKRTGEKVFLECVQDMDHENMFWYRQDPGLGLRLIYFSYDVKMKEKGDIPEGYSVSREKKERFSLILESASTNQTSMYLCASRAQGANTDTQYFGPGTRLTVL.

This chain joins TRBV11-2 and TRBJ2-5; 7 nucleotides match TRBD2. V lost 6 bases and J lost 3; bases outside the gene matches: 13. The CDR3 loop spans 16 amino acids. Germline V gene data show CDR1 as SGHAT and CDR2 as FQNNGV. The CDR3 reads CASSPGGGGREETQYF. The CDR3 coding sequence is TGTGCCAGCAGTCCCGGCGGCGGCGGGAGAGAAGAGACCCAGTACTTC.

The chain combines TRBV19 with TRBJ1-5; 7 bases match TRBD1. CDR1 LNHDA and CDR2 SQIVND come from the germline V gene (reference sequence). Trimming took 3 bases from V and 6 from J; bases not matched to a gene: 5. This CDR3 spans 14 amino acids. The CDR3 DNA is TGTGCCAGTAGTATTGGAGGGGGCGGTCAGCCCCAGCATTTT. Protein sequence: CASSIGGGGQPQHF.

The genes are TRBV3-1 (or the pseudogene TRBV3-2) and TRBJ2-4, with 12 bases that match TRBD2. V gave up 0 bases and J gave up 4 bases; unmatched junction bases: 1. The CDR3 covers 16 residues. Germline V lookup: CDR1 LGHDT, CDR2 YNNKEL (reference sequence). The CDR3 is CASSQDLAGGKNIQYF. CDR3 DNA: TGTGCCAGCAGCCAAGATCTAGCGGGGGGGAAAAACATTCAGTACTTC.

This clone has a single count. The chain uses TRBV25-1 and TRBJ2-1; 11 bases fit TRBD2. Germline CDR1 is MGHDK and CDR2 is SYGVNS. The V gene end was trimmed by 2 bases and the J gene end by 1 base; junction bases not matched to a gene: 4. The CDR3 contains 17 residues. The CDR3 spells CASSETSGSRSYNEQFF. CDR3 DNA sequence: TGTGCCAGCAGTGAAACTAGCGGGAGCAGGTCCTACAATGAGCAGTTCTTC.

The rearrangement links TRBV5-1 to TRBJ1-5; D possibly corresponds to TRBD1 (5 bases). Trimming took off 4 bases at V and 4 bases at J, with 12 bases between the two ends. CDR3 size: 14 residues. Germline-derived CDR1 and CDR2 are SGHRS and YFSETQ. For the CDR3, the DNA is TGCGCCAGCAGCGACGGGGGGGGAAATCAGCCCCAGCATTTT. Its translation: CASSDGGGNQPQHF. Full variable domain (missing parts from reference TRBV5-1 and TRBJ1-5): KAGVTQTPRYLIKTRGQQVTLSCSPISGHRSVSWYQQTPGQGLQFLFEYFSETQRNKGNFPGRFSGRQFSNSRSEMNVSTLELGDSALYLCASSDGGGNQPQHFGDGTRLSIL.

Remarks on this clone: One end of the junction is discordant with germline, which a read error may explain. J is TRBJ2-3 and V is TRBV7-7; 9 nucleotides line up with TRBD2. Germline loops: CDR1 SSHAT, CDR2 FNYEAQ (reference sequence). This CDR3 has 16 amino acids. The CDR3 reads CASSLGGRASTDTQYF. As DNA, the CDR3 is TGTGCTAGCAGCTTAGGCGGGAGGGCTAGCACAGATACGCAGTATTTT.

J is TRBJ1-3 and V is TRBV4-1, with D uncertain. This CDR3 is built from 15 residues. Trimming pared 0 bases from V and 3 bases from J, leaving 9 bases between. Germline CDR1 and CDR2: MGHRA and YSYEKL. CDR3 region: CASSQDSGYGNTIYF. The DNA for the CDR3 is TGCGCCAGCAGCCAAGATTCAGGTTATGGAAACACCATATATTTT.

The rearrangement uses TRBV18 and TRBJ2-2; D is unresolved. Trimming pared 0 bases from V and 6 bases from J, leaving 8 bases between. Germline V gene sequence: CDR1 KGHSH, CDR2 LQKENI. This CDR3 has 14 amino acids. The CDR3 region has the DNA TGTGCCAGCTCACCACCGGCCCAAGCCGGGGAGCTGTTTTTT. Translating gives CASSPPAQAGELFF.

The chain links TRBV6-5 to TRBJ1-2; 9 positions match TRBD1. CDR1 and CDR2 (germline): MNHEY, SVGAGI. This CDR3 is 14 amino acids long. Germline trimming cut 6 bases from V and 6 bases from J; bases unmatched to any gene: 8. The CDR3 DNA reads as TGTGCCAGCAGCCACGGACAGGGGACCAATGGCTACACCTTC. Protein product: CASSHGQGTNGYTF.

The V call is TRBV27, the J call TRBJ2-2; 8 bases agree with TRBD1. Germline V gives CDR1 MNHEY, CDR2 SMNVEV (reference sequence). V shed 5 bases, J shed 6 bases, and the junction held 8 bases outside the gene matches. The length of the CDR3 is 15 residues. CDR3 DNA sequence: TGTGCCAGCAGTCTCAGGGGGCTGATCCCCGGGGAGCTGTTTTTT. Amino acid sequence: CASSLRGLIPGELFF.

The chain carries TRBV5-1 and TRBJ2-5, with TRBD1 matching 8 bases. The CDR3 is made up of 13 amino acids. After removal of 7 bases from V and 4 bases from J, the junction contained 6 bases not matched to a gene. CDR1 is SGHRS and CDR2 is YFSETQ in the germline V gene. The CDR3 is CASRPGGGETQYF. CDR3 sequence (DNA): TGCGCCAGCCGGCCAGGGGGCGGAGAGACCCAGTACTTC. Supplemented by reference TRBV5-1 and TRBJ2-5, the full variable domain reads KAGVTQTPRYLIKTRGQQVTLSCSPISGHRSVSWYQQTPGQGLQFLFEYFSETQRNKGNFPGRFSGRQFSNSRSEMNVSTLELGDSALYLCASRPGGGETQYFGPGTRLLVL.

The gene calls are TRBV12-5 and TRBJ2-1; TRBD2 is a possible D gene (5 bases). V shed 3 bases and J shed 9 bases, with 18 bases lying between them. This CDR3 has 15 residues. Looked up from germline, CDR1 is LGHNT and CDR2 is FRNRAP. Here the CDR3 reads CASGFLQARGPEQFF. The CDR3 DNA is TGTGCTAGTGGTTTCCTCCAGGCCCGAGGGCCTGAGCAGTTCTTC.

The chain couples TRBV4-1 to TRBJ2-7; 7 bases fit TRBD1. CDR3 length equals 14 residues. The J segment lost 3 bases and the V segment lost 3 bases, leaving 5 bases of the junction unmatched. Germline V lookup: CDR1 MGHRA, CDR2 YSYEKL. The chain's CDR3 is CASSQGQRIYEQYF. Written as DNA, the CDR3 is TGCGCCAGCAGCCAGGGACAGAGAATCTACGAGCAGTACTTC.

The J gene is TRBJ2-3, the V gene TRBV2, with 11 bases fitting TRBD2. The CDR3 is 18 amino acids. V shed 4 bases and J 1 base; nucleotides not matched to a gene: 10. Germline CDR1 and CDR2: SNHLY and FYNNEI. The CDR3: CASSVSGRAGAGTDTQYF. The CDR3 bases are TGTGCCAGCAGTGTTAGCGGGAGGGCCGGGGCGGGCACAGATACGCAGTATTTT. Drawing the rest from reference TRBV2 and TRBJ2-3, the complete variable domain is EPEVTQTPSHQVTQMGQEVILRCVPISNHLYFYWYRQILGQKVEFLVSFYNNEISEKSEIFDDQFSVERPDGSNFTLKIRSTKLEDSAMYFCASSVSGRAGAGTDTQYFGPGTRLTVL.

This CDR3 reads CASSIDNSGGAADTQYF. CDR3 sequence (DNA): TGTGCCAGTAGTATAGATAACTCAGGGGGCGCGGCAGATACGCAGTATTTT. The chain employs TRBV19 and TRBJ2-3; 8 bases are shared with TRBD1. The germline gives CDR1 LNHDA, CDR2 SQIVND (reference sequence). CDR3 length: 17 amino acids. V trimming: 0 bases; J trimming: 4 bases; junction bases outside the gene matches: 9.

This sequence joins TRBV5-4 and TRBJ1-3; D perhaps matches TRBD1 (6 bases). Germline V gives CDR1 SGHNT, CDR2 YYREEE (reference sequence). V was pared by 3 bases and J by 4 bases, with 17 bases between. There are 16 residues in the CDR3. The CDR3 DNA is TGTGCCAGCAGCTCCCAACAGGGACTAGCAGGAAACACCATATATTTT. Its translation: CASSSQQGLAGNTIYF.

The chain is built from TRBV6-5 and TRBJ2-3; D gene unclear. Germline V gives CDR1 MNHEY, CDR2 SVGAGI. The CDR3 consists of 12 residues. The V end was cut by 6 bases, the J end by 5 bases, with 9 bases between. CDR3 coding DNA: TGTGCCAGCAGCCAACCGGGAGATACGCAGTATTTT. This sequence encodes CASSQPGDTQYF.

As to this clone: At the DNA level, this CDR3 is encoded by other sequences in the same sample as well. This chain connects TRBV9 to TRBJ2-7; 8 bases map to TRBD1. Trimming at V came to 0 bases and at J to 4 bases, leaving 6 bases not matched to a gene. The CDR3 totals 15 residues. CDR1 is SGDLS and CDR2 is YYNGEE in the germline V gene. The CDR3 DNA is TGTGCCAGCAGCGTAGGACAGGGGACATCATACGAGCAGTACTTC. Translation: CASSVGQGTSYEQYF.

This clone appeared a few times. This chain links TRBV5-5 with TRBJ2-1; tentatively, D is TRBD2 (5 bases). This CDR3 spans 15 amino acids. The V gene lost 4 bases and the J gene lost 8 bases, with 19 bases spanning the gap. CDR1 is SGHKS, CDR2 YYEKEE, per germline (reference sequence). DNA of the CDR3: TGTGCCAGCAGCCTACCTGACTATTTCCGTCATGAGCAGTTCTTC. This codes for CASSLPDYFRHEQFF.

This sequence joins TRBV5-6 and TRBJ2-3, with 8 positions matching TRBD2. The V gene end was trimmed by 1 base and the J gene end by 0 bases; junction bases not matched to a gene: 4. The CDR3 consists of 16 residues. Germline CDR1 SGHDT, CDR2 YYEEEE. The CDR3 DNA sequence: TGTGCCAGCAGCTTGCTAAGCGGGGGCAGCACAGATACGCAGTATTTT. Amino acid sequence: CASSLLSGGSTDTQYF.

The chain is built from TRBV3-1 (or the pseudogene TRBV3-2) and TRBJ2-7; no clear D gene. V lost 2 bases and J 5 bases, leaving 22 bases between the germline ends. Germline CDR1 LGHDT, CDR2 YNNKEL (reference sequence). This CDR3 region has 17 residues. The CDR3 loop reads CASSQQPLLQDPDEQYF. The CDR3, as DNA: TGTGCCAGCAGCCAACAACCTCTGCTCCAGGATCCCGACGAGCAGTACTTC.

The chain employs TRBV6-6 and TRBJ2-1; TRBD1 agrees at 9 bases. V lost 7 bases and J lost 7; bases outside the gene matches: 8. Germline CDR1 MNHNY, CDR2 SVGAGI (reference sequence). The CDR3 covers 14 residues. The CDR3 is CASTPGQGFNEQFF. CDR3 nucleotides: TGTGCCAGCACTCCGGGACAGGGTTTTAATGAGCAGTTCTTC.

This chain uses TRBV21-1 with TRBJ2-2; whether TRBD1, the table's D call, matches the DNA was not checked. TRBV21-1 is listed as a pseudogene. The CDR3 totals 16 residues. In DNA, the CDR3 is TGTGCCAGCAGCGCTACAGGGGTAGGTGGGACCGGGGAGCTGTTTTTT. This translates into CASSATGVGGTGELFF.